In its sample, the clone carrying this T cell receptor beta chain was seen many times. This sample is part of a study of CD8 T cell repertoires and HIV-1 epitope variants. Study background: Controls were a CMV, EBV and flu pool, Ebola AY9, and no peptide. 1M T cells were kept uncultured as a baseline. Autologous T cell-negative cells served as antigen-presenting cells in equal numbers. Tested: three Gag epitope families, Nef HW9 and YT9.

The length of the CDR3 is 12 residues. Trimming removed 5 bases from V and 1 base from J, with 8 bases in between. The germline V gene has CDR1 GTSNPN and CDR2 SVGIG (reference sequence). Libraries were prepared by immunoSEQ multiplex PCR; TCRdb keeps only in-frame clonotypes and omits some of them. The table shows more than 85,000 clones, with more than 65% occurring only once. V and J are TRBV30 and TRBJ1-1; no clear D gene. The sequencing sample was made of uncultured baseline CD8+ T cells from peripheral blood mononuclear cells (PBMCs). This sequence originates from a male donor with HIV. CDR3 loop: CAWGQWNTEAFF. The CDR3 nucleotides read TGTGCCTGGGGCCAATGGAACACTGAAGCTTTCTTT. The complete variable domain, with remaining parts taken from reference TRBV30 and TRBJ1-1, reads SQTIHQWPATLVQPVGSPLSLECTVEGTSNPNLYWYRQAAGRGLQLLFYSVGIGQISSEVPQNLSASRPQDRQFILSSKKLLLSDSGFYLCAWGQWNTEAFFGQGTRLTVV.